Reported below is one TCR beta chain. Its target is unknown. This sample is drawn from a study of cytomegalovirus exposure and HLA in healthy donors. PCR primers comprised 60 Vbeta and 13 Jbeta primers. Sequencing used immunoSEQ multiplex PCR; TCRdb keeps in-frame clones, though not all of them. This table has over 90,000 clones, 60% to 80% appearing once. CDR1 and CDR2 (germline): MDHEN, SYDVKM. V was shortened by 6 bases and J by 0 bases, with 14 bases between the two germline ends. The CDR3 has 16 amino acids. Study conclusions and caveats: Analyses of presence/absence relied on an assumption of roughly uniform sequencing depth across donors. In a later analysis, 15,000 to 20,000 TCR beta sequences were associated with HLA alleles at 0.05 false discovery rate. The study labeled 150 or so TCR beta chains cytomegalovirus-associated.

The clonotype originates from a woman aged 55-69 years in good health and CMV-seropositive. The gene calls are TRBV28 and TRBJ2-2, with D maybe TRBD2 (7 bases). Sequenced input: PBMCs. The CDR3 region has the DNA TGTGCCAGCAGCTGGGGGGGGGCAGCGAACACCGGGGAGCTGTTTTTT. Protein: CASSWGGAANTGELFF.